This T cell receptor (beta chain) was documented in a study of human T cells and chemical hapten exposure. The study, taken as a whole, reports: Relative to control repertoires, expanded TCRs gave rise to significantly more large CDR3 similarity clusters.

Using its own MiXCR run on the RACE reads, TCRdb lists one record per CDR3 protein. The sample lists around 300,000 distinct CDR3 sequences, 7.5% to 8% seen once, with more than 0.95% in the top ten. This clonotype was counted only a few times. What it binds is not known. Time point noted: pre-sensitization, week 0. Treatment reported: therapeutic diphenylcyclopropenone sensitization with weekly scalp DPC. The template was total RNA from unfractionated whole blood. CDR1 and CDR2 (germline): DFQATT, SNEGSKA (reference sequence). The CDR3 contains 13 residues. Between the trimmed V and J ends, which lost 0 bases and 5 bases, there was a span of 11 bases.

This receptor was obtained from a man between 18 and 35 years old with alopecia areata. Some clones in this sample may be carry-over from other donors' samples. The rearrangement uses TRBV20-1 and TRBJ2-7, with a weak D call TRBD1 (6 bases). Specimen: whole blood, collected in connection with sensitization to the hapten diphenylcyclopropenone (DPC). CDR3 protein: CSARDPRTDEQYF. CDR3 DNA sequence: TGCAGTGCTAGAGACCCTCGGACAGACGAGCAGTACTTC.